The sequence of this T cell receptor beta chain was determined in a study of OX40 agonist ivuxolimab in advanced cancers. Study-wide context: The drug used for patients, ivuxolimab, was an agonistic anti-OX40 (CD134) antibody.

Of note for this clone: No antigen is known for it.

Study-wide findings and caveats: Both blood CD4+ and CD8+ T cells showed clonal growth by week 6 at 0.1 to 3.0 mg/kg. Individuals who were partial responders at 0.1-3.0 mg/kg had clonal expansion that ranked among the lowest.

Sequencing was performed with immunoSEQ multiplex PCR; in TCRdb, only in-frame clones are kept and a portion is missing. Of 50,000 or so clones detected, 75% to 90% appear once; the ten largest clones hold 12%. The length of the CDR3 is 12 residues. Germline loops: CDR1 SQVTM, CDR2 ANQGSEA. V was clipped by 2 bases and J by 4 bases, with 8 bases between them. J is TRBJ1-1 and V is TRBV29-1, with D tentatively TRBD1 (5 bases). The sequence came from an adult with an advanced solid tumor such as melanoma, head and neck, liver or kidney cancer. The sequences come from CD4+ or CD8+ T cells sorted from blood, collected in a trial of the OX40 agonist ivuxolimab. CDR3 coding DNA: TGCAGCGTTGAAAAAGGGGTCACTGAAGCTTTCTTT. This translates into CSVEKGVTEAFF.